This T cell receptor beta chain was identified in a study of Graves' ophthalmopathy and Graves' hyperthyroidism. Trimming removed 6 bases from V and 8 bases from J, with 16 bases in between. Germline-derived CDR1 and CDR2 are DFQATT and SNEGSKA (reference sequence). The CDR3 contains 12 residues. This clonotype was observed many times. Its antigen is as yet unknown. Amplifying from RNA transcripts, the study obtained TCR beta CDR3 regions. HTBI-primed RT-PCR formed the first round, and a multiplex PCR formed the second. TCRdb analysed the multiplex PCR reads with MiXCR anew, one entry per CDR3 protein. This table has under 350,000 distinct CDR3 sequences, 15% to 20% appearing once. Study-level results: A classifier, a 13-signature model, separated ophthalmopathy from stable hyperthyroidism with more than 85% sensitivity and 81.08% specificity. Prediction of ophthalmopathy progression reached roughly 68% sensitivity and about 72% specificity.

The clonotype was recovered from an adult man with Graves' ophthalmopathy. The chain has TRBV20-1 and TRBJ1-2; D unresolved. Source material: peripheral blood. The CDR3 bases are TGCAGTGCCCCAAGGCCCGGGTGGGGCTACACCTTC. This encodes CSAPRPGWGYTF.